The 2 T cell receptor beta chains below were found in one sample sequenced in a study of blood T cells in healthy people across ages. Together with a sample-barcoded 5' primer, a J-beta primer mix was included in a second PCR lasting roughly 6 to 12 cycles. TCRdb independently ran MiXCR on the 5' RACE reads; one entry per CDR3 protein. The sample holds some 1.4 million distinct CDR3 sequences; about 40% are singletons and the top ten take roughly 8.2%. The sample was blood. These receptors were taken from a woman under 30 in good health.

The chain joins TRBV12-3 or TRBV12-4 to TRBJ2-7; D gene unclear. The V and J ends lost 5 bases and 0 bases respectively, with 11 bases between them. The CDR3 consists of 14 residues. CDR3 bases: TGTGCCAGCAGTGTAAGCTGGTTCTCCTACGAGCAGTACTTC. Amino acids: CASSVSWFSYEQYF.

In its sample, this clonotype was seen a few times. The chain combines TRBV5-1 with TRBJ1-1; tentatively, D is TRBD1 (5 bases). Germline CDR1 is SGHRS and CDR2 is YFSETQ. Trimming shortened V by 1 base and J by 4 bases, and 11 bases separated the two germline ends. The CDR3 has 14 residues. The CDR3, as DNA: TGCGCCAGCAGCTTGACGGGGCTAAGCACTGAAGCTTTCTTT. It translates to CASSLTGLSTEAFF. The full variable domain, completed using reference TRBV5-1 and TRBJ1-1, is KAGVTQTPRYLIKTRGQQVTLSCSPISGHRSVSWYQQTPGQGLQFLFEYFSETQRNKGNFPGRFSGRQFSNSRSEMNVSTLELGDSALYLCASSLTGLSTEAFFGQGTRLTVV.